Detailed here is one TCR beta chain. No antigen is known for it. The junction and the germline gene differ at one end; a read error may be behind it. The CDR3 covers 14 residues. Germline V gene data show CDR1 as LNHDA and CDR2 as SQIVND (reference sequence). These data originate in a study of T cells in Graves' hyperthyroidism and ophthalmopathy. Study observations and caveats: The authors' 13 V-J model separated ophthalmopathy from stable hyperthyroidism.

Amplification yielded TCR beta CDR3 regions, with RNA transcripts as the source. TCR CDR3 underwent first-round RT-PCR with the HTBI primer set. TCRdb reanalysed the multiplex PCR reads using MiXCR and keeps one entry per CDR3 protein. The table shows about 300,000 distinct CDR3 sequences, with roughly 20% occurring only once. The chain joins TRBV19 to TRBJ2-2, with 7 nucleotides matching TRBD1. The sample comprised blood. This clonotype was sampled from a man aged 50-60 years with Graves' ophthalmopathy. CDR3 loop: CASSAQGNTRELFF. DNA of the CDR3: TGTGCCAGTAGTGCACAGGGGAACACCCGGGAGCTGTTTTTT.